This record looks at one T cell receptor (beta chain) sequence and its context. Regarding time point: cycle 4 day 1 (C4D1), after 6 weeks of nivolumab. Autologous stem cell transplantation was followed by relapse in every patient, and brentuximab vedotin exposure varied. Negative selection with magnetic separation was used to purify CD4+ T cells from thawed PBMCs. Assay: immunoSEQ multiplex PCR; the TCRdb copy retains only in-frame clones and omits some. The repertoire consists of 15,000 to 20,000 clones, with roughly 83% occurring once and the leading ten covering roughly 2.6%. The data stem from a study of PD-1 blockade in classical Hodgkin lymphoma. Looked up from germline, CDR1 is MGHRA and CDR2 is YSYEKL. Trimming left V 2 bases short and J 3 bases short, with 15 bases between. The CDR3 extends over 16 amino acids.

This chain uses TRBV4-1 with TRBJ2-3, with D possibly matching TRBD2 (6 bases). The receptor comes from a human donor with classical Hodgkin lymphoma. The sample in question was CD4+ T cells from blood, obtained before the fourth cycle of nivolumab. As DNA, the CDR3 is TGCGCCAGCAGCCAAAGCCGGGACTGGGGGACAGATACGCAGTATTTT. It yields the protein CASSQSRDWGTDTQYF.